A single sample gave rise to the 27 T cell receptor beta chains below, sequenced in a study of breast tumors, draining lymph nodes, adjacent tissues. TCRdb independently ran MiXCR on the multiplex PCR reads; one entry per CDR3 protein. The sample consists of around 140,000 distinct CDR3 sequences, 20% to 25% of them appearing once. Breast cancer patients provided tissue from their axillary draining lymph nodes. Sample: axillary lymph node tissue. The receptors originated from a female donor with breast cancer. Some clones in this sample may be carry-over from other donors' samples.

This clonotype was counted many times. The genes are TRBV6-1 and TRBJ2-7; D not resolved. The CDR3 runs to 12 residues. CDR1 and CDR2 (germline): MNHNS, SASEGT. Between the trimmed V and J ends, which lost 8 bases and 2 bases, there was a span of 10 bases. For the CDR3, the DNA is TGTGCCAGCTCAGGACGACCCTACGAGCAGTACTTC. Encoded protein: CASSGRPYEQYF.

This clonotype was recorded at least ten times. The V and J genes are TRBV7-7 and TRBJ2-1; D uncertain. The CDR3 has 13 amino acids. Germline values: CDR1 SSHAT, CDR2 FNYEAQ (reference sequence). Trimming pared 3 bases from V and 9 bases from J, leaving 12 bases between. CDR3 residues: CASSFLASGEQFF. In nucleotides, the CDR3 is TGTGCCAGCAGCTTCTTGGCATCTGGTGAGCAGTTCTTC.

The sample holds a few counts of this clonotype. This sequence joins TRBV6-5 and TRBJ2-2; TRBD2 might be the D (6 bases). V lost 2 bases and J 3 bases, leaving 13 bases between the germline ends. In germline, CDR1 is MNHEY, CDR2 SVGAGI. The CDR3 consists of 16 residues. In DNA, the CDR3 is TGTGCCAGCAGTTACGGGACTTCCACGGACACCGGGGAGCTGTTTTTT. Translating gives CASSYGTSTDTGELFF.

Notes on this clonotype: This clone may be a read error of a much larger clone one base away. This rearrangement joins TRBV19 to TRBJ2-1; 10 nucleotides line up with TRBD2. CDR1 is LNHDA, CDR2 SQIVND, per germline (reference sequence). The length of the CDR3 is 13 residues. The CDR3 sequence: CASRGLASNERFF. Written as DNA, the CDR3 is TGTGCCAGTAGGGGACTAGCGTCTAATGAGCGGTTCTTC.

This clonotype was seen at least ten times. The rearrangement uses TRBV5-6 and TRBJ2-1; 9 bases line up with TRBD1. Trimming took 5 bases from V and 4 from J; bases not matched to a gene: 7. The CDR3 length is 15 residues. Germline CDR1 is SGHDT and CDR2 is YYEEEE. The CDR3 region has the DNA TGTGCCAGCAGTTGGGGACAGGGTCTTTACAATGAGCAGTTCTTC. Its protein product is CASSWGQGLYNEQFF.

The chain joins TRBV20-1 to TRBJ2-1, with 7 bases identical to TRBD1. Germline trimming cut 7 bases from V and 2 bases from J; bases unmatched to any gene: 5. This CDR3 has 13 residues. CDR1 DFQATT and CDR2 SNEGSKA come from the germline V gene (reference sequence). The CDR3: CSGLQGAYNEQFF. DNA of the CDR3: TGCAGTGGGCTCCAGGGGGCCTACAATGAGCAGTTCTTC.

This clonotype showed up many times. V usage is TRBV12-3 or TRBV12-4 and J usage is TRBJ2-7; 9 nucleotides match TRBD1. Losses at the gene ends were 4 bases for V and 7 bases for J; bases not matched to a gene: 17. This CDR3 is built from 17 residues. The CDR3 nucleotides read TGTGCCAGCAGTTCCCCTGGGACAGGGAGGTATCTAGGAGAGCAGTACTTC. Translating gives CASSSPGTGRYLGEQYF.

Turning to this clonotype: A much larger clone lies a single base off, so this may be a read error. This is likely a read error, given that the CDR3 carries no conserved phenylalanine or tryptophan at its end. The chain uses TRBV12-3 or TRBV12-4 and TRBJ2-2; TRBD1 might be the D (5 bases). V lost 6 bases to trimming and J lost 1 base, with 9 bases between them. The length of the CDR3 is 14 residues. This CDR3 is CASSPRGNTGELFV. The CDR3 DNA sequence: TGTGCCAGCAGCCCTAGGGGGAACACCGGGGAGCTGTTTGTT.

The V gene is TRBV7-9, the J gene TRBJ2-7; 9 nucleotides match TRBD2. CDR1 and CDR2 from the germline V gene are SEHNR and FQNEAQ (reference sequence). V shed 5 bases, J shed 2 bases, and the junction held 10 bases outside the gene matches. The CDR3 covers 16 residues. The CDR3 here is CASSQDLVAGAYEQYF. In DNA, the CDR3 is TGTGCCAGCAGCCAAGATCTGGTAGCGGGAGCCTACGAGCAGTACTTC.

Notes on this clonotype: A much larger clone sits a single nucleotide away, making a read error possible. The chain links TRBV6-5 to TRBJ2-1; D remains ambiguous. The CDR3 has 13 amino acids. Per germline, CDR1 MNHEY and CDR2 SVGAGI. This chain's CDR3 is CASSRTLGDEQLF. The DNA for the CDR3 is TGTGCCAGCAGTAGGACCCTGGGTGATGAGCAGCTCTTC.

Ten or more counts support this clonotype. V gene TRBV4-2 combines with J gene TRBJ2-3; 15 nucleotides match TRBD2. CDR1 is LGHNA, CDR2 YNFKEQ, per germline. Losses at the gene ends were 4 bases for V and 6 bases for J; bases not matched to a gene: 8. The CDR3 consists of 17 residues. For the CDR3, the DNA is TGTGCCAGCAGCCGGGGACTAGCGGGAGGTTGGGGTGATACGCAGTATTTT. Translation: CASSRGLAGGWGDTQYF.

This clonotype was seen a few times. V is TRBV25-1 and J is TRBJ2-5, with TRBD2 identical over 12 bases. V shed 2 bases and J 5 bases; nucleotides not matched to a gene: 3. Germline lookup yields CDR1 MGHDK and CDR2 SYGVNS. There are 15 residues in the CDR3. The CDR3 bases are TGTGCCAGCAGTGAACCTAGCGGGAGGGTTGAGACCCAGTACTTC. This codes for CASSEPSGRVETQYF.

This clonotype was seen many times. This rearrangement joins TRBV6-1 to TRBJ2-5; TRBD2 agrees at 13 bases. This CDR3 is 19 amino acids long. J lost 2 bases, V lost 3 bases, and 12 bases had no gene match. Germline CDR1 is MNHNS and CDR2 is SASEGT. Here the CDR3 reads CASSDKPPLAGGLQETQYF. The CDR3 DNA sequence: TGTGCCAGCAGTGATAAACCCCCACTAGCGGGAGGGTTGCAAGAGACCCAGTACTTC.

This clonotype was recorded at least ten times. V is TRBV2 and J is TRBJ2-5; no definite D call. V lost 3 bases to trimming and J lost 6 bases, with 14 bases between them. Germline loops: CDR1 SNHLY, CDR2 FYNNEI. CDR3 length: 14 amino acids. CDR3 protein: CASSEAAAFQTQYF. CDR3 nucleotides: TGTGCCAGCAGTGAGGCCGCAGCTTTTCAGACCCAGTACTTC.

This clonotype was counted many times. The chain employs TRBV6-1 and TRBJ2-3; TRBD1 matches at 8 bases. V gave up 6 bases and J gave up 3 bases; unmatched junction bases: 8. CDR3 length: 15 amino acids. Germline loops: CDR1 MNHNS, CDR2 SASEGT. The CDR3 bases are TGTGCCAGCAGCCTGGACAGGGTAGGAACAGATACGCAGTATTTT. Its protein product is CASSLDRVGTDTQYF.

The chain joins TRBV30 to TRBJ2-5; D might be TRBD1 (6 bases). The germline V gene has CDR1 GTSNPN and CDR2 SVGIG (reference sequence). V was cut by 0 bases and J by 9 bases, with 11 bases left in between. The CDR3 is 12 residues long. In nucleotides, the CDR3 is TGTGCCTGGAGTGTAACCAAGGGGGCCCAGTACTTC. It yields the protein CAWSVTKGAQYF.

Points on this clonotype: This may be a read error, as it is one base from a much larger clone. V usage is TRBV9 and J usage is TRBJ2-3; no clear D. The CDR3 has 14 amino acids. CDR1 is SGDLS, CDR2 YYNGEE, per germline. CDR3 sequence (DNA): TGTGCCAGCGGCGTAGGTGATTACACAGATACGCAGTATTTT. Amino acids: CASGVGDYTDTQYF.

The sample holds many counts of this clonotype. The chain links TRBV12-3 or TRBV12-4 to TRBJ1-6; D is possibly TRBD1 (6 bases). Trimming stripped 4 bases from V and 7 bases from J, with 11 bases between. This CDR3 has 14 amino acids. CDR3 protein: CASSSGQPNSPLHF. The CDR3, as DNA: TGTGCCAGCAGTTCTGGACAGCCCAATTCACCCCTCCACTTT.

This clonotype was observed many times. The gene calls are TRBV9 and TRBJ2-7; 12 bases are a match to TRBD1. J was trimmed by 3 bases and V by 1 base; bases with no gene match: 17. Looked up from germline, CDR1 is SGDLS and CDR2 is YYNGEE. The CDR3 totals 20 residues. The CDR3 loop is CASSVCIGRDRGLKLYEQYF. Written as DNA, the CDR3 is TGTGCCAGCAGCGTATGTATAGGGAGGGACAGGGGGCTGAAACTCTACGAGCAGTACTTC.

As concerns this clonotype: Being one base from a much bigger clone, this may be a read error. The chain couples TRBV6-2 or TRBV6-3 to TRBJ2-7; 8 bases agree with TRBD1. The CDR3 runs to 16 residues. V dropped 2 bases and J dropped 3; count of bases not matched to a gene: 9. Germline V CDR1 and CDR2: MNHEY, SVGEGT. CDR3 loop: CASSYPLGQGVYEQYF. The CDR3 nucleotides are TGTGCCAGCAGTTACCCCCTCGGACAGGGCGTCTACGAGCAGTACTTC.

This clonotype was seen many times. J is TRBJ2-1 and V is TRBV15, with a weak D call TRBD2 (6 bases). The V end lost 0 bases, the J end lost 6 bases, and 15 bases lay between the germline ends. Germline CDR1 reads LNHNV; CDR2 reads YYDKDF (reference sequence). This CDR3 is 16 amino acids long. CDR3 loop: CATSRDPGGNVNEQFF. DNA for the CDR3: TGTGCCACCAGCAGAGATCCGGGCGGGAACGTCAATGAGCAGTTCTTC.

V gene TRBV4-3 combines with J gene TRBJ1-5; D uncertain. In germline, CDR1 is LGHNA, CDR2 YSLEER. Between the trimmed V and J ends, which lost 1 base and 3 bases, there was a span of 13 bases. This CDR3 spans 16 amino acids. This chain's CDR3 is CASSQVADAFNQPQHF. CDR3 coding DNA: TGCGCCAGCAGCCAAGTAGCCGATGCCTTCAATCAGCCCCAGCATTTT.

Remarks on this clonotype: A much larger clone differs by one base, so this may be a read error. The V and J genes are TRBV12-3 or TRBV12-4 and TRBJ1-2; D perhaps matches TRBD1 (5 bases). V was pared by 0 bases and J by 8 bases, with 13 bases between. This CDR3 has 14 amino acids. In DNA, the CDR3 is TGTGCCAGCAGTTTAGCGGGACGTGCGATAGGCTACACCTTC. Amino acids: CASSLAGRAIGYTF.

This clonotype was counted at least ten times. The chain couples TRBV12-3 or TRBV12-4 to TRBJ2-1; 11 bases fit TRBD2. This CDR3 contains 17 residues. The junction had 9 bases not matched to a gene; V was cut back by 5 bases and J by 3 bases. The CDR3 spells CASSEFGLAGLYNEQFF. The CDR3 DNA reads TGTGCCAGCAGTGAGTTCGGACTAGCGGGCCTCTACAATGAGCAGTTCTTC.

The sample holds a few counts of this clonotype. This chain joins TRBV27 and TRBJ1-5, with D possibly being TRBD1 (5 bases). This CDR3 has 15 amino acids. V was pared by 6 bases and J by 1 base, with 13 bases between. Germline V lookup: CDR1 MNHEY, CDR2 SMNVEV (reference sequence). The CDR3 DNA follows: TGTGCCAGCAGGACCTTAGAGGGGAGCAATCAGCCCCAGCATTTT. Its translation is CASRTLEGSNQPQHF.

This clonotype showed up many times. The chain has TRBV6-5 and TRBJ2-7; TRBD1 matches at 9 bases. V shed 0 bases, J shed 2 bases, and the junction held 5 bases outside the gene matches. The germline gives CDR1 MNHEY, CDR2 SVGAGI. This CDR3 is built from 16 residues. The CDR3 spells CASSYSRTGAPYEQYF. For the CDR3, the DNA is TGTGCCAGCAGTTACTCAAGGACAGGGGCCCCCTACGAGCAGTACTTC.

This clonotype was found many times. The V call is TRBV27, the J call TRBJ2-2, with 10 positions matching TRBD1. The germline gives CDR1 MNHEY, CDR2 SMNVEV (reference sequence). The V gene end was trimmed by 5 bases and the J gene end by 5 bases; junction bases not matched to a gene: 8. The CDR3 spans 16 residues. The CDR3 DNA reads as TGTGCCAGCAGTCCCGGGACAGGGGTTAGAACCGGGGAGCTGTTTTTT. Its protein product is CASSPGTGVRTGELFF.